Listed below are T cell receptor beta chains from one sample, sequenced in a study of cytomegalovirus exposure and HLA in healthy donors. The assay was immunoSEQ multiplex PCR, and TCRdb's table has in-frame clones only and misses some. There are some 200,000 clones in the sample; 84% occur only once, and 13% lies in the top ten. The sequenced material came from PBMCs. The receptor source for this set is a woman in her 30s in good health and CMV-seropositive. Both conserved end residues are part of each CDR3. Fields, in order: J gene, D gene, clone size, V gene, CDR3 protein, CDR3 DNA. A D gene is named only where the DNA matches it firmly. A row's size may be missing; if present it is once, few, many or a size class.

j_call: TRBJ1-1; d_call: .; clone_size: few; v_call: TRBV7-9; cdr3_aa: CASSPRGGMNTEAFF; cdr3_nt: TGTGCCAGCAGCCCTCGGGGGGGAATGAACACTGAAGCTTTCTTT
j_call: TRBJ2-2; d_call: TRBD1; clone_size: .; v_call: TRBV6-6; cdr3_aa: CATDRGLDTGELFF; cdr3_nt: TGTGCCACCGACAGGGGGCTAGACACCGGGGAGCTGTTTTTT
j_call: TRBJ2-2; d_call: TRBD2; clone_size: .; v_call: TRBV7-2; cdr3_aa: CASSVAGDTGELFF; cdr3_nt: TGTGCCAGCAGCGTGGCGGGAGACACCGGGGAGCTGTTTTTT
j_call: TRBJ2-7; d_call: .; clone_size: .; v_call: TRBV7-9; cdr3_aa: CASSLVAEPYEQYF; cdr3_nt: TGTGCCAGCAGCTTGGTAGCGGAACCCTACGAGCAGTACTTC
j_call: TRBJ2-1; d_call: .; clone_size: .; v_call: TRBV28; cdr3_aa: CASSSRSYTGLHEQFF; cdr3_nt: TGTGCCAGCAGTTCCCGCAGCTATACAGGGTTGCATGAGCAGTTCTTC
j_call: TRBJ2-5; d_call: .; clone_size: .; v_call: TRBV18; cdr3_aa: CASSPLSLETQYF; cdr3_nt: TGTGCCAGCTCACCATTATCCTTGGAGACCCAGTACTTC
j_call: TRBJ2-6; d_call: TRBD1; clone_size: .; v_call: TRBV5-1; cdr3_aa: CASRSRDRGSGANVLTF; cdr3_nt: TGCGCCAGCAGGTCACGGGACAGGGGTTCTGGGGCCAACGTCCTGACTTTC
j_call: TRBJ2-5; d_call: TRBD1; clone_size: .; v_call: TRBV18; cdr3_aa: CASTTTGGLGETQYF; cdr3_nt: TGTGCCAGCACGACGACAGGGGGCCTCGGGGAGACCCAGTACTTC
j_call: TRBJ2-1; d_call: TRBD1; clone_size: few; v_call: TRBV18; cdr3_aa: CASQGANNEQFF; cdr3_nt: TGTGCCAGCCAGGGGGCGAACAATGAGCAGTTCTTC
j_call: TRBJ2-1; d_call: TRBD2; clone_size: .; v_call: TRBV5-1; cdr3_aa: CASSPGLAGPNEQFF; cdr3_nt: TGCGCCAGCAGCCCCGGACTAGCGGGGCCCAATGAGCAGTTCTTC
j_call: TRBJ2-1; d_call: TRBD2; clone_size: .; v_call: TRBV2; cdr3_aa: CASSDWAGGGPESSYNEQFF; cdr3_nt: TGTGCCAGCAGTGATTGGGCCGGGGGGGGACCCGAGAGCTCCTACAATGAGCAGTTCTTC
j_call: TRBJ2-7; d_call: .; clone_size: few; v_call: TRBV6-5; cdr3_aa: CASSTGFEQYF; cdr3_nt: TGTGCCAGCAGCACAGGGTTCGAGCAGTACTTC
j_call: TRBJ1-1; d_call: TRBD1; clone_size: .; v_call: TRBV30; cdr3_aa: CAWGQDQGNTEAFF; cdr3_nt: TGTGCCTGGGGACAGGATCAAGGGAACACTGAAGCTTTCTTT
j_call: TRBJ1-2; d_call: .; clone_size: few; v_call: TRBV6-5; cdr3_aa: CASRTPGHPYGYTF; cdr3_nt: TGTGCCAGCAGGACCCCGGGACACCCTTATGGCTACACCTTC
j_call: TRBJ2-7; d_call: .; clone_size: .; v_call: TRBV6-5; cdr3_aa: CASQSEGLWEQYF; cdr3_nt: TGTGCCAGCCAGTCGGAGGGACTTTGGGAGCAGTACTTC
j_call: TRBJ2-3; d_call: .; clone_size: .; v_call: TRBV7-9; cdr3_aa: CASSLSGDTQYF; cdr3_nt: TGTGCCAGCAGCTTGAGCGGAGATACGCAGTATTTT
j_call: TRBJ1-4; d_call: TRBD1; clone_size: .; v_call: TRBV10-1; cdr3_aa: CASRGGRGKTNEKLFF; cdr3_nt: TGCGCCAGCAGGGGAGGCAGGGGGAAGACTAATGAAAAACTGTTTTTT
j_call: TRBJ1-1; d_call: TRBD1; clone_size: .; v_call: TRBV5-1; cdr3_aa: CASSAQGAPTEAFF; cdr3_nt: TGCGCCAGCAGCGCACAGGGGGCGCCCACTGAAGCTTTCTTT
j_call: TRBJ2-5; d_call: .; clone_size: .; v_call: TRBV28; cdr3_aa: CASSFVWAQETQYF; cdr3_nt: TGTGCCAGCAGTTTTGTCTGGGCCCAAGAGACCCAGTACTTC
j_call: TRBJ1-1; d_call: .; clone_size: .; v_call: TRBV6-6; cdr3_aa: CASRNSSGGKAFF; cdr3_nt: TGTGCCAGCAGGAACTCGTCGGGGGGGAAAGCTTTCTTT
j_call: TRBJ2-1; d_call: TRBD2; clone_size: .; v_call: TRBV2; cdr3_aa: CASSEASGRLNNEQFF; cdr3_nt: TGTGCCAGCAGTGAAGCGTCCGGGAGGCTCAACAATGAGCAGTTCTTC
j_call: TRBJ1-1; d_call: .; clone_size: few; v_call: TRBV20-1; cdr3_aa: CSAPSYTEAFF; cdr3_nt: TGCAGTGCTCCTAGCTACACTGAAGCTTTCTTT
j_call: TRBJ1-1; d_call: .; clone_size: .; v_call: TRBV6-6; cdr3_aa: CASSYYIDTEAFF; cdr3_nt: TGTGCCAGCAGTTACTATATAGACACTGAAGCTTTCTTT
j_call: TRBJ2-1; d_call: TRBD2; clone_size: few; v_call: TRBV29-1; cdr3_aa: CSVVGEGFNEQFF; cdr3_nt: TGCAGCGTGGTAGGGGAGGGATTCAATGAGCAGTTCTTC
j_call: TRBJ2-7; d_call: TRBD2; clone_size: .; v_call: TRBV5-1; cdr3_aa: CASSLGLAGGYYEQYF; cdr3_nt: TGCGCCAGCAGCTTGGGACTAGCGGGTGGATACTACGAGCAGTACTTC
j_call: TRBJ1-2; d_call: TRBD1; clone_size: .; v_call: TRBV30; cdr3_aa: CAWSVPWRGQVYGYTF; cdr3_nt: TGTGCCTGGAGTGTACCGTGGAGGGGGCAAGTCTATGGCTACACCTTC
j_call: TRBJ1-2; d_call: .; clone_size: .; v_call: TRBV30; cdr3_aa: CAWSFIGAASYGYTF; cdr3_nt: TGTGCCTGGAGTTTCATTGGGGCCGCCTCCTATGGCTACACCTTC
j_call: TRBJ2-5; d_call: .; clone_size: .; v_call: TRBV9; cdr3_aa: CASSGPSAQETQYF; cdr3_nt: TGTGCCAGCAGCGGCCCTAGCGCTCAAGAGACCCAGTACTTC
j_call: TRBJ2-5; d_call: .; clone_size: once; v_call: TRBV27; cdr3_aa: CASSLNQGGETQYF; cdr3_nt: TGTGCCAGCAGTTTAAACCAGGGGGGAGAGACCCAGTACTTC
j_call: TRBJ2-7; d_call: TRBD1; clone_size: .; v_call: TRBV30; cdr3_aa: CAWTTGVFTTGEQYF; cdr3_nt: TGTGCCTGGACGACAGGGGTCTTCACAACAGGGGAGCAGTACTTC
j_call: TRBJ1-3; d_call: .; clone_size: .; v_call: TRBV9; cdr3_aa: CASRGTVDTIYF; cdr3_nt: TGTGCCAGCAGAGGGACTGTAGACACCATATATTTT
j_call: TRBJ1-1; d_call: .; clone_size: .; v_call: TRBV11-3; cdr3_aa: CASSENTGTAFF; cdr3_nt: TGTGCCAGCAGCGAGAACACGGGAACAGCTTTCTTT
j_call: TRBJ1-5; d_call: .; clone_size: .; v_call: TRBV18; cdr3_aa: CASSPGAQLNQPQHF; cdr3_nt: TGTGCCAGCTCACCAGGTGCACAGCTCAATCAGCCCCAGCATTTT
j_call: TRBJ2-2; d_call: TRBD2; clone_size: .; v_call: TRBV9; cdr3_aa: CASSVGLAGGGVGELFF; cdr3_nt: TGTGCCAGCAGCGTAGGGCTAGCGGGAGGAGGTGTCGGGGAGCTGTTTTTT
j_call: TRBJ2-1; d_call: TRBD2; clone_size: .; v_call: TRBV5-1; cdr3_aa: CASRIGAGVANEQFF; cdr3_nt: TGCGCCAGCAGGATTGGGGCGGGAGTAGCCAATGAGCAGTTCTTC
j_call: TRBJ2-7; d_call: TRBD2; clone_size: few; v_call: TRBV27; cdr3_aa: CASPPSSGSYEQYF; cdr3_nt: TGTGCCAGCCCACCATCTAGCGGCTCCTACGAGCAGTACTTC
j_call: TRBJ2-1; d_call: .; clone_size: once; v_call: TRBV6-6; cdr3_aa: CASALSSYNEQFF; cdr3_nt: TGTGCCAGCGCATTGAGCTCCTACAATGAGCAGTTCTTC
j_call: TRBJ2-1; d_call: TRBD1; clone_size: .; v_call: TRBV9; cdr3_aa: CASSVRDREYNEQFF; cdr3_nt: TGTGCCAGCAGCGTCCGGGACAGGGAATACAATGAGCAGTTCTTC
j_call: TRBJ2-1; d_call: TRBD1; clone_size: .; v_call: TRBV27; cdr3_aa: CASSSRPGQFPNEQFF; cdr3_nt: TGTGCCAGCAGTTCCCGCCCGGGACAGTTCCCCAATGAGCAGTTCTTC
j_call: TRBJ2-4; d_call: .; clone_size: .; v_call: TRBV7-8; cdr3_aa: CASSDTGSLGNIQYF; cdr3_nt: TGTGCCAGCAGCGATACCGGGAGTTTGGGAAACATTCAGTACTTC
j_call: TRBJ2-3; d_call: .; clone_size: once; v_call: TRBV2; cdr3_aa: CASSRDNTDTQYF; cdr3_nt: TGTGCCAGCAGCCGGGACAACACAGATACGCAGTATTTT
j_call: TRBJ1-1; d_call: .; clone_size: .; v_call: TRBV29-1; cdr3_aa: CSVGLGANTEAFF; cdr3_nt: TGCAGCGTGGGGTTGGGAGCTAACACTGAAGCTTTCTTT
j_call: TRBJ2-2; d_call: .; clone_size: .; v_call: TRBV7-6; cdr3_aa: CASSLTKQGGYSGELFF; cdr3_nt: TGTGCCAGCAGCTTAACGAAACAGGGAGGGTACTCCGGGGAGCTGTTTTTT
j_call: TRBJ2-7; d_call: TRBD2; clone_size: .; v_call: TRBV5-1; cdr3_aa: CASSLTASGSYEQYF; cdr3_nt: TGCGCCAGCAGCTTGACGGCTAGCGGCTCCTACGAGCAGTACTTC
j_call: TRBJ2-4; d_call: TRBD1; clone_size: .; v_call: TRBV5-6; cdr3_aa: CASSLAATGGNIQYF; cdr3_nt: TGTGCCAGCAGCTTGGCCGCAACAGGGGGAAACATTCAGTACTTC
j_call: TRBJ1-2; d_call: TRBD1; clone_size: .; v_call: TRBV2; cdr3_aa: CASSEQGGTGRIYGYTF; cdr3_nt: TGTGCCAGCAGTGAACAAGGGGGCACCGGAAGGATCTATGGCTACACCTTC